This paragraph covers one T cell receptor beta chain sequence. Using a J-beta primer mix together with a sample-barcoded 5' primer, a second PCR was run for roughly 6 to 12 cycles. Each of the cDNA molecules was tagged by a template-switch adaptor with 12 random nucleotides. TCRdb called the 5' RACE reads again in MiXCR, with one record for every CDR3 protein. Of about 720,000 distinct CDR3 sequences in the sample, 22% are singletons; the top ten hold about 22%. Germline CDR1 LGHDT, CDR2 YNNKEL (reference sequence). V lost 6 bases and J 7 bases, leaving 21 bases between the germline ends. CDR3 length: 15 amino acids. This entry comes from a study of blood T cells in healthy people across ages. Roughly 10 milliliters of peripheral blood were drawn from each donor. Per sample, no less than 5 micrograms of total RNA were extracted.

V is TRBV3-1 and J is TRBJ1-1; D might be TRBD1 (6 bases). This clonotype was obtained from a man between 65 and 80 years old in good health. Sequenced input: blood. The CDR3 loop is CASSPKITGRDEAFF. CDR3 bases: TGTGCCAGCAGTCCCAAAATAACAGGGCGGGATGAAGCTTTCTTT.